The 3 T cell receptor beta chains in this list originate from one sample, sequenced in a study of glioma-infiltrating T cells. The iRepertoire nested amplicon-rescue multiplex PCR amplified TCR alpha and beta CDR3s from RNA. A single record per CDR3 protein comes from TCRdb applying MiXCR to the multiplex PCR reads. The table has 170,000 or so distinct CDR3 sequences, around 40% seen once. Sequencing was carried out using glioma tissue, nonneoplastic brain tissue, or PBMCs (not recorded which). Source of these receptors: a human donor with low-grade glioma or glioblastoma, undergoing nonglioma brain surgery, or in good health (not recorded which).

This clonotype was detected only a few times. The rearrangement joins TRBV29-1 to TRBJ1-1, with D possibly matching TRBD1 (5 bases). This CDR3 region has 13 residues. V lost 6 bases and J lost 4, with 15 bases in between. In germline, CDR1 is SQVTM, CDR2 ANQGSEA. The CDR3 loop reads CSVRDSTSTEAFF. Written as DNA, the CDR3 is TGCAGCGTGCGGGACTCGACGAGCACTGAAGCTTTCTTT.

This clonotype has a count of ten or more. The V gene is TRBV6-1, the J gene TRBJ2-3, with a possible D match to TRBD2 (5 bases). The CDR3 runs 15 residues. V was trimmed by 2 bases and J by 6 bases, leaving 15 bases between them. Germline CDR1 MNHNS, CDR2 SASEGT. CDR3 sequence: CASSESRFPGDTQYF. CDR3 sequence (DNA): TGTGCCAGCAGTGAAAGCCGATTCCCGGGGGATACGCAGTATTTT.

To note about this clonotype: A much larger clone differs from this one at a single base, so this may be a read error. J is TRBJ1-1 and V is TRBV25-1; D might be TRBD1 (5 bases). There are 12 residues in the CDR3. Germline CDR1 is MGHDK and CDR2 is SYGVNS. The V end was cut by 9 bases, the J end by 8 bases, with 16 bases between. The CDR3 loop reads CARGWGVEEAFF. The CDR3 nucleotides read TGTGCCAGAGGTTGGGGGGTCGAAGAAGCTTTCTTT.